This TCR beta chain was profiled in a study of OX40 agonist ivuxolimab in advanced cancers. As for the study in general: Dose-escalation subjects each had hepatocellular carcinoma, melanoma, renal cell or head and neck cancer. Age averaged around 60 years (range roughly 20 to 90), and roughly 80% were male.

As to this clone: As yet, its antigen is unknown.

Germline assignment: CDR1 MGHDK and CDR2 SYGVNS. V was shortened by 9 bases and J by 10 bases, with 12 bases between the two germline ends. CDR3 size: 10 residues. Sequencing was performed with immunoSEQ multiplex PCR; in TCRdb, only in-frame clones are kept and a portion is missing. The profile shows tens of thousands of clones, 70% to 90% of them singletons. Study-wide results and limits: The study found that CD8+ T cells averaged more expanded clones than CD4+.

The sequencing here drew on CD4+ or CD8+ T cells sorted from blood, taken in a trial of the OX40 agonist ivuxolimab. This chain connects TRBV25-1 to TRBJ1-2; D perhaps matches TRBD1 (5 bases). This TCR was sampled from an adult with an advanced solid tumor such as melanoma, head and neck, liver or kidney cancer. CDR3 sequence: CASLGGDYTF. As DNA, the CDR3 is TGTGCCAGTTTGGGGGGGGACTACACCTTC.